Listed below are T cell receptor beta chains from one sample, sequenced in a study of sequential checkpoint blockade in melanoma. Measured with immunoSEQ multiplex PCR; TCRdb has only the in-frame clones, and not every one. The table lists about 32,000 clones, roughly 84% of them singletons. The starting material was CD8+ T cells sorted from blood (inferred from file names), obtained from a patient given nivolumab and ipilimumab in sequence. The receptors come from a human donor with melanoma. CDR3s leave out the opening cysteine and the closing phenylalanine or tryptophan.

CDR3: ASSPAGRTKVGYT; V: TRBV7-9; J: TRBJ1-2
CDR3: ASSLTHGYEQY; V: TRBV19; J: NA
CDR3: ASSLGDKGAF; V: TRBV11-2; J: TRBJ1-1
CDR3: ASRQERNQPQH; V: TRBV2; J: TRBJ1-5
CDR3: ASSLGTVAHYGYT; V: TRBV5-6; J: TRBJ1-2
CDR3: SVEEGFDRSYEQY; V: TRBV29-1; J: NA
CDR3: ASSPRQSLDTQY; V: TRBV10-1; J: TRBJ2-3
CDR3: ASRLPGYNEQF; V: TRBV28; J: TRBJ2-1
CDR3: ASSEEGRAKTQY; V: TRBV6-1; J: TRBJ2-5
CDR3: ASSLSGNTDTQY; V: TRBV7-9; J: TRBJ2-3
CDR3: ASSFASGNGYEQY; V: TRBV7-6; J: TRBJ2-7
CDR3: ASIERLSGANVLT; V: TRBV2; J: TRBJ2-6
CDR3: ASTGQGAIYRETQY; V: TRBV7-9; J: TRBJ2-5
CDR3: ATSPGYEQY; V: TRBV6-1; J: TRBJ2-7
CDR3: ASSYLGRDTQY; V: TRBV9; J: TRBJ2-3
CDR3: ASSVAGESYEQY; V: TRBV9; J: TRBJ2-7
CDR3: ASTADRETYEQY; V: TRBV19; J: TRBJ2-7